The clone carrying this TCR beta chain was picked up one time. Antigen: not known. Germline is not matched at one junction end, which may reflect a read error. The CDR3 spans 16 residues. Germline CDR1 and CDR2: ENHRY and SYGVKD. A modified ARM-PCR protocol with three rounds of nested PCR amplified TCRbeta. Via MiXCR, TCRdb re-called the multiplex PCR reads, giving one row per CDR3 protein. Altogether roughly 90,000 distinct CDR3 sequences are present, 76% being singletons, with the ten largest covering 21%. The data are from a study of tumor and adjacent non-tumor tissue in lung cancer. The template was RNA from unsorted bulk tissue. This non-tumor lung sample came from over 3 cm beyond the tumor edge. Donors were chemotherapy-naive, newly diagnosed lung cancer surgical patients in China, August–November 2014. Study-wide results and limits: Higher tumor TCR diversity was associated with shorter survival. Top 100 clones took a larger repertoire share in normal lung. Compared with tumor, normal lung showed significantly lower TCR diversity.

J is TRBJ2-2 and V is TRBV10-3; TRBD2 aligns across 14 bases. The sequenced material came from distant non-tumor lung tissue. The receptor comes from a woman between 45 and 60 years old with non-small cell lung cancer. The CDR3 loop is CGISGGTSGGVGELFF. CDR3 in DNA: TGTGGCATCAGTGGAGGGACTAGCGGGGGCGTTGGGGAGCTGTTTTTT.